This T cell receptor beta chain was profiled in a study of prognosis after radiotherapy for stage I lung cancer. Concerning this clonotype: A far larger clone is off by one base, so a read error is likely.

The J segment lost 7 bases and the V segment lost 3 bases, leaving 12 bases of the junction unmatched. Germline V lookup: CDR1 SGDLS, CDR2 YYNGEE. CDR3 length: 17 residues. By two-round multiplex PCR, the TCR beta CDR3 was amplified from genomic DNA. Gene-specific TRBV and TRBJ primers were used in PCR round one. From the multiplex PCR reads, TCRdb called clonotypes with MiXCR, one entry per CDR3 protein. The sample lists more than 15,000 distinct CDR3 sequences; around 52% were seen once. The genes are TRBV9 and TRBJ2-1; 11 bases are shared with TRBD2. Sequences were derived from PBMCs, sampled before or after stereotactic body radiation therapy (not recorded which). This TCR was recovered from a donor aged 50 or older with non-small cell lung cancer. DNA of the CDR3: TGTGCCAGCAGCGCCGGGACTAGCGGAGTTGTCGAGAATGAGCAGTTCTTC. Protein: CASSAGTSGVVENEQFF.